A selection of T cell receptor beta chains follows, all from one sample in a study of cytomegalovirus exposure and HLA in healthy donors. The data were produced by immunoSEQ multiplex PCR, yet TCRdb's version contains in-frame clones alone and is incomplete. The sample carries 70,000 to 95,000 clones, 80% recorded once. Specimen: PBMCs. The receptors here all came from a man between 18 and 35 years old in good health and CMV-seronegative. CDR3s include the opening cysteine and the closing phenylalanine or tryptophan. The D gene is left open where the match is weak. For some rows the clone size is stated as once, few or many, or as a class when expanded; others skip it.

j_call v_call d_call clone_size cdr3_nt cdr3_aa
TRBJ2-7 TRBV6-1 . . TGTGCCAGCATCCCAGGAGGCTACGAGCAGTACTTC CASIPGGYEQYF
TRBJ2-2 TRBV11-2 TRBD1 few TGTGCCAGCAGCCGTGGGACAGGGCACACCGGGGAGCTGTTTTTT CASSRGTGHTGELFF
TRBJ1-5 TRBV6-1 TRBD1 . TGTGCCAGCAGTGATAGACAGGGCGGATATAGCAATCAGCCCCAGCATTTT CASSDRQGGYSNQPQHF
TRBJ1-5 TRBV6-1 . . TGTGCCAGCAGTGTGGTCGGGGAGGTTTCCCAGCCCCAGCATTTT CASSVVGEVSQPQHF
TRBJ1-1 TRBV7-9 . . TGTGCCAGCAGGGGGCAAGGGGCGACTGAAGCTTTCTTT CASRGQGATEAFF
TRBJ1-2 TRBV18 . . TGTGCCAGCTCCGGGGGTCAGGACTATGGCTACACCTTC CASSGGQDYGYTF
TRBJ2-5 TRBV11-2 . few TGTGCCAGCAGCCCGTGGGGGGGCCAGGGAGAGACCCAGTACTTC CASSPWGGQGETQYF
TRBJ2-7 TRBV10-3 TRBD2 . TGTGCCATCTCGTCGCGACTAGCGGGGGGCGGTTACGAGCAGTACTTC CAISSRLAGGGYEQYF
TRBJ2-1 TRBV25-1 . . TGTGCCAGCAGTACAAACAGGGAAAATGAGCAGTTCTTC CASSTNRENEQFF
TRBJ1-1 TRBV6-5 TRBD1 . TGTGCCAGCAGCTTAGGCCGACAGGGTGAGGCTGAAGCTTTCTTT CASSLGRQGEAEAFF
TRBJ2-7 TRBV7-2 TRBD2 . TGTGCCAGCAGCCGACTAGCGGGGGCGGGGGGGTACGAGCAGTACTTC CASSRLAGAGGYEQYF
TRBJ2-5 TRBV5-4 TRBD2 . TGTGCCAGCAGCTTGGGGGGACTAGCCCAAGAGACCCAGTACTTC CASSLGGLAQETQYF
TRBJ1-2 TRBV6-5 . once TGTGCCAGTCCAACACTCGCGGGGAACTATGGCTACACCTTC CASPTLAGNYGYTF
TRBJ1-2 TRBV15 . . TGTGCCACCAGCAGAGATAGGGACATACGTTCCTATGGCTACACCTTC CATSRDRDIRSYGYTF
TRBJ1-2 TRBV5-1 TRBD1 . TGCGCCAGCAGGGAATACTACGCAGGGGGCTTAAACTATGGCTACACCTTC CASREYYAGGLNYGYTF
TRBJ1-2 TRBV11-2 TRBD1 once TGTGCCAGCAGCTTAGGTGACAGGGTCTATGGCTACACCTTC CASSLGDRVYGYTF
TRBJ1-2 TRBV6-5 . . TGTGCCAGCAGTTATCGTGACAGAACCTATGGCTACACCTTC CASSYRDRTYGYTF
TRBJ1-1 TRBV7-8 . . TGTGCCAGCAGCTTATTAGACACTGAAGCTTTCTTT CASSLLDTEAFF
TRBJ1-3 TRBV10-3 . . TGTGCCATCAGTGAGGTGAGCTCTGGAAACACCATATATTTT CAISEVSSGNTIYF
TRBJ2-4 TRBV27 . few TGTGCCAGCAGTCCTGCGGGGGCCCTAGCCAAAAACATTCAGTACTTC CASSPAGALAKNIQYF
TRBJ1-2 TRBV7-9 . . TGTTCCAGCAGCTTAGGTTCAGGGTCCTATGGCTACACCTTC CSSSLGSGSYGYTF
TRBJ1-1 TRBV29-1 TRBD1 . TGCAGCGTCGGACAGGGTGTGACTGAAGCTTTCTTT CSVGQGVTEAFF
TRBJ1-2 TRBV18 TRBD1 . TGTGCCAGCTCACCACGTACGGGACAGGGGCTGGATGGCTACACCTTC CASSPRTGQGLDGYTF
TRBJ2-7 TRBV7-9 . . TGTGCCAGCAGCCCACAAGGGCTAGCAGGCGAGCAGTACTTC CASSPQGLAGEQYF
TRBJ1-2 TRBV5-6 . . TGTGCCAGCAGCTTGGCCGGGCCGAGCGGACGCGGCTACTATGGCTACACCTTC CASSLAGPSGRGYYGYTF
TRBJ1-1 TRBV25-1 . . TGTGCCAGCAGCTCGGACACTGAAGCTTTCTTT CASSSDTEAFF
TRBJ2-6 TRBV25-1 . . TGTGCCAGCAGTTTACAGAGATCTGGGGCCAACGTCCTGACTTTC CASSLQRSGANVLTF
TRBJ1-2 TRBV15 . few TGTGCCACCAGCAGAGATGCGGACAGTGCCTATGGCTACACCTTC CATSRDADSAYGYTF
TRBJ2-2 TRBV5-1 TRBD1 few TGCGCCAGCAGCCTGGCGGGACAGGAAGCCAGTGGGGAGCTGTTTTTT CASSLAGQEASGELFF
TRBJ2-6 TRBV4-1 TRBD1 . TGCGCCAGCAGCCAAGAGACAGGACAGGGGGCTACTGGGGCCAACGTCCTGACTTTC CASSQETGQGATGANVLTF
TRBJ1-4 TRBV30 . . TGTGCCTGGAGTGGACTTCGGGCAGGGCCTTCTTCAACTAATGAAAAACTGTTTTTT CAWSGLRAGPSSTNEKLFF
TRBJ2-1 TRBV13 TRBD2 few TGTGCCAGCAGCTCAATACTAGCGGGGGGAAACAATGAGCAGTTCTTC CASSSILAGGNNEQFF
TRBJ2-5 TRBV5-1 . . TGCGCCAGCAGCCGACAGGCCCAAGAGACCCAGTACTTC CASSRQAQETQYF
TRBJ2-3 TRBV2 TRBD2 . TGTGCCAGCAGGGGGGGACTAGCGGGGGGACGTGCTAGCACAGATACGCAGTATTTT CASRGGLAGGRASTDTQYF
TRBJ2-2 TRBV25-1 . . TGTGCCAGCAGTCGGGAAGGGAATTTTGCCGGGGAGCTGTTTTTT CASSREGNFAGELFF
TRBJ2-5 TRBV7-9 . . TGTGCCAGCAGGCACAGGGATAGAGAGACCCAGTACTTC CASRHRDRETQYF
TRBJ1-4 TRBV5-1 TRBD1 . TGCGCCAGCAGCTTACAGGGGGCACGTAATGAAAAACTGTTTTTT CASSLQGARNEKLFF
TRBJ2-7 TRBV12-5 . . TGTGCTAGTGGTACAGGGATGCGCGAGCAGTACTTC CASGTGMREQYF